The TCR beta chain under discussion was sequenced for a study of T-cell memory formation after mild COVID-19. Overall study: Largely donor-specific sequence clusters came from two donors.

Amplification by 5'RACE using constant-segment primers produced TCR alpha and TCR beta cDNA libraries that carried sample barcodes and UMIs. TCRdb independently ran MiXCR on the 5' RACE reads; one entry per CDR3 protein. The sample shows over 250,000 distinct CDR3 sequences, more than 15% of them seen only once. There are many counts of this clonotype. Its specificity is not known. Findings of the study overall: The study found balanced CD4/CD8 in clones contracting day 15 to 85 and a CD4+ lean in later expanders. Researchers found some responding clones in pre-infection memory, a sign that cross-reactive memory joined.

Sequenced sample: PBMCs or a T cell subset sorted from them (not recorded which). The source of this sequence is a man aged 18 to 29 who had mild COVID-19 (a few samples of this study predate the infection). Cell type and time point are not known.

Written as DNA, the CDR3 is TGTGCCAGCAGTGGGAGCGGGGGATACAATGAGCAGTTCTTC. Translating it yields CASSGSGGYNEQFF. The gene calls are TRBV9 and TRBJ2-1; the match to TRBD2 covers 8 bases. Trimming took 5 bases from V and 4 from J; bases not matched to a gene: 5. CDR1 and CDR2 from the germline V gene are SGDLS and YYNGEE. The CDR3 is made up of 14 amino acids.